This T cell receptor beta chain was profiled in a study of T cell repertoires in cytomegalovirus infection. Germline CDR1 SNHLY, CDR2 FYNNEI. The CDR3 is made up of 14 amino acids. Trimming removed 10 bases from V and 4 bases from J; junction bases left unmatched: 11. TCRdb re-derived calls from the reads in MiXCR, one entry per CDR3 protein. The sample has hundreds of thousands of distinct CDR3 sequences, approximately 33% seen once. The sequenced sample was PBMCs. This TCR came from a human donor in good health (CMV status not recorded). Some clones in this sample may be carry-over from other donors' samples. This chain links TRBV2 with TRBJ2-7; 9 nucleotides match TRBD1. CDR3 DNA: TGTGCCACCTCCGGAGGGACAGGGTATTACGAGCAGTACTTC. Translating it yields CATSGGTGYYEQYF.